This entry lists 23 T cell receptor beta chains sequenced from one sample in a study of T cell repertoires in cytomegalovirus infection. TCRdb passed the reads through MiXCR, listing each CDR3 protein once. The table shows roughly 340,000 distinct CDR3 sequences, with approximately 32% occurring only once. Their cognate antigens are unknown. The sequencing here drew on cultured PBMCs, taken from culture after CMV antigen stimulation. The receptors were gathered from a human donor in good health (CMV status not recorded). Some clones in this sample may be carry-over from other donors' samples.

The J gene is TRBJ1-5, the V gene TRBV19, with 9 bases identical to TRBD1. The CDR3 has 15 residues. The V gene end was trimmed by 5 bases and the J gene end by 6 bases; junction bases not matched to a gene: 8. The germline CDR1 and CDR2 sequences are LNHDA and SQIVND (reference sequence). The CDR3 DNA reads TGTGCCAGTAGTGGAGGACAGGGGACGGGTCAGCCCCAGCATTTT. Its translation is CASSGGQGTGQPQHF.

This clonotype was seen ten or more times. The chain has TRBV2 and TRBJ2-7; D might be TRBD2 (6 bases). The V end lost 8 bases, the J end lost 2 bases, and 10 bases lay between the germline ends. This CDR3 spans 12 amino acids. Germline V gene sequence: CDR1 SNHLY, CDR2 FYNNEI. Here the CDR3 reads CASRGIPYEQYF. In DNA, the CDR3 is TGTGCCAGCCGGGGGATCCCCTACGAGCAGTACTTC.

J is TRBJ2-4 and V is TRBV6-1; 7 nucleotides line up with TRBD1. V was clipped by 5 bases and J by 5 bases; unmatched bases: 15. The germline V gene encodes CDR1 MNHNS and CDR2 SASEGT. There are 17 residues in the CDR3. Here the CDR3 DNA reads TGTGCCAGCAGTTTCCCCATGAGGGGGCGCCGGGAAAACATTCAGTACTTC. It is translated as CASSFPMRGRRENIQYF.

In its sample, this clonotype was seen a few times. The chain links TRBV6-1 to TRBJ2-7; TRBD2 aligns across 15 bases. V lost 1 base to trimming and J lost 2 bases; unmatched junction nucleotides: 3. CDR3 length: 17 residues. The V gene's germline CDR1 is MNHNS and CDR2 SASEGT. CDR3 sequence (DNA): TGTGCCAGCAGTGAAGAAGGACTAGCGGGAGGGCCCTACGAGCAGTACTTC. It translates to CASSEEGLAGGPYEQYF.

This clonotype was counted only a few times. The V gene is TRBV5-1, the J gene TRBJ2-1; possible D gene TRBD2, 6 bases. V was shortened by 2 bases and J by 7 bases, with 10 bases between the two germline ends. Germline values: CDR1 SGHRS, CDR2 YFSETQ. This CDR3 contains 13 residues. The CDR3 sequence is CASSFPGGNEQFF. Written as DNA, the CDR3 is TGCGCCAGCAGCTTTCCCGGGGGAAATGAGCAGTTCTTC. Together with reference TRBV5-1 and TRBJ2-1, the CDR3 gives the full variable domain: KAGVTQTPRYLIKTRGQQVTLSCSPISGHRSVSWYQQTPGQGLQFLFEYFSETQRNKGNFPGRFSGRQFSNSRSEMNVSTLELGDSALYLCASSFPGGNEQFFGPGTRLTVL.

Notes on this clonotype: The junction departs from germline at one end; a sequencing error may be responsible. The rearrangement joins TRBV29-1 to TRBJ1-2; D remains ambiguous. The CDR3 contains 13 residues. CDR1 and CDR2 (germline): SQVTM, ANQGSEA. The CDR3: CSVGLNRAWEPRF. In DNA, the CDR3 is TGCAGCGTCGGCCTTAATCGGGCATGGGAGCCGCGCTTC.

This clonotype was seen ten or more times. This chain joins TRBV4-1 and TRBJ1-3; D possibly corresponds to TRBD1 (6 bases). CDR3 length equals 20 residues. The V gene lost 4 bases and the J gene lost 0 bases, with 25 bases spanning the gap. Germline V lookup: CDR1 MGHRA, CDR2 YSYEKL. CDR3 in amino acids: CASSREMDSHSFVSGNTIYF. CDR3 coding DNA: TGCGCCAGCAGCCGGGAGATGGACAGTCATTCATTCGTCTCTGGAAACACCATATATTTT.

This rearrangement joins TRBV4-1 to TRBJ2-1, with 8 bases that match TRBD2. Germline assignment: CDR1 MGHRA and CDR2 YSYEKL. V shed 3 bases, J shed 3 bases, and the junction held 7 bases outside the gene matches. The CDR3 consists of 16 residues. This chain's CDR3 is CASSHPASGGYNEQFF. Written as DNA, the CDR3 is TGCGCCAGCAGCCATCCTGCCAGCGGGGGCTACAATGAGCAGTTCTTC.

The J gene is TRBJ1-1, the V gene TRBV20-1; TRBD1 is a possible D gene (5 bases). Trimming cost V 6 bases and J 0 bases, with 11 bases left between them. There are 13 residues in the CDR3. CDR1 and CDR2 (germline): DFQATT, SNEGSKA (reference sequence). Here the CDR3 DNA reads TGCAGTGCAAGTGCGGGGCTGAACACTGAAGCTTTCTTT. This sequence encodes CSASAGLNTEAFF.

The CDR3 protein is CASSLKGLAGVKDTQYF. DNA of the CDR3: TGCGCCAGCAGCTTGAAAGGGCTAGCGGGGGTTAAAGATACGCAGTATTTT. The chain has TRBV5-1 and TRBJ2-3; 10 positions match TRBD2. J gave up 5 bases and V 1 base, and 10 bases lay outside the gene matches. This CDR3 region has 17 residues. Germline CDR1 SGHRS, CDR2 YFSETQ.

The V gene is TRBV7-9, the J gene TRBJ2-7; D is unclear. Trimming left V 2 bases short and J 0 bases short, with 11 bases between. Germline V lookup: CDR1 SEHNR, CDR2 FQNEAQ (reference sequence). This CDR3 has 15 amino acids. CDR3 sequence (DNA): TGTGCCAGCAGCTTATCTGAGAGGAGCTCCTACGAGCAGTACTTC. It codes for CASSLSERSSYEQYF.

In its sample, this clonotype was seen many times. The chain links TRBV24-1 to TRBJ2-1, with 10 positions matching TRBD2. The germline V gene encodes CDR1 KGHDR and CDR2 SFDVKD. The CDR3 totals 14 residues. V was pared by 4 bases and J by 9 bases, with 5 bases of the junction left unmatched. The CDR3 sequence: CATSEAGGRPEQFF. In DNA form, the CDR3 reads TGTGCCACCAGTGAAGCGGGGGGGCGTCCTGAGCAGTTCTTC.

This clonotype has only a few counts. The CDR3 coding sequence is TGTGCCAGCAGTAGAGCGGGACAGGGAGGCTATGGCTACACCTTC. This translates into CASSRAGQGGYGYTF. The chain joins TRBV28 to TRBJ1-2; 9 bases agree with TRBD1. After removal of 5 bases from V and 4 bases from J, the junction contained 8 bases not matched to a gene. Germline values: CDR1 MDHEN, CDR2 SYDVKM. The CDR3 loop spans 15 amino acids.

This clonotype has just a few counts. This chain links TRBV20-1 with TRBJ1-6; D is ambiguous. CDR1 and CDR2 (germline): DFQATT, SNEGSKA (reference sequence). The V end was cut by 4 bases, the J end by 5 bases, with 12 bases between. The CDR3 has 14 amino acids. The CDR3 loop reads CSAKEGANNSPLHF. CDR3 bases: TGCAGTGCTAAGGAAGGCGCCAATAATTCACCCCTCCACTTT.

V is TRBV11-2 and J is TRBJ1-5; no reliable D call. Trimming removed 5 bases from V and 3 bases from J, with 8 bases in between. CDR3 size: 13 residues. Germline V gives CDR1 SGHAT, CDR2 FQNNGV. The CDR3 coding sequence is TGTGCCAGCAGCGCGGAGGACAATCAGCCCCAGCATTTT. It is translated as CASSAEDNQPQHF.

This chain joins TRBV5-8 and TRBJ2-3, with D perhaps assigned TRBD1 or TRBD2 (5 bases each). Germline CDR1 and CDR2: SGHTS and YDEGEE. Trimming pared 2 bases from V and 7 bases from J, leaving 8 bases between. The CDR3 consists of 12 residues. Written as DNA, the CDR3 is TGTGCCAGCAGCTTTTGGGGGAATACGCAGTATTTT. This sequence encodes CASSFWGNTQYF.

This clonotype was found once. The chain has TRBV5-4 and TRBJ1-3, with D perhaps TRBD1 (5 bases). V lost 0 bases and J 4 bases, leaving 14 bases between the germline ends. The V gene's germline CDR1 is SGHNT and CDR2 YYREEE (reference sequence). The CDR3 is made up of 16 amino acids. CDR3 region: CASSLAGGEQGNTIYF. For the CDR3, the DNA is TGTGCCAGCAGCTTGGCCGGGGGGGAACAAGGAAACACCATATATTTT.

This CDR3 reads CASKEPTNTEAFF. The DNA of the CDR3 is TGTGCCAGCAAAGAGCCCACGAACACTGAAGCTTTCTTT. V and J are TRBV12-3 or TRBV12-4 and TRBJ1-1; D remains ambiguous. The length of the CDR3 is 13 residues. Trimming took off 7 bases at V and 1 base at J, with 10 bases between the two ends.

Only a few counts were recorded for this clonotype. The V and J genes are TRBV10-3 and TRBJ2-7; a possible D gene is TRBD1 (6 bases). The CDR3 extends over 15 amino acids. Trimming removed 3 bases from V and 0 bases from J, with 12 bases in between. The germline V gene encodes CDR1 ENHRY and CDR2 SYGVKD. The CDR3 reads CAISDTGMSSYEQYF. The CDR3 nucleotides read TGTGCCATCAGTGACACAGGGATGTCCTCCTACGAGCAGTACTTC.

J is TRBJ2-1 and V is TRBV20-1, with 9 bases aligning to TRBD2. The CDR3 length is 20 residues. Germline CDR1 and CDR2: DFQATT and SNEGSKA (reference sequence). V shed 6 bases, J shed 4 bases, and the junction held 25 bases outside the gene matches. CDR3 DNA sequence: TGCAGTGCCCGACAACTAAAAGGGGCTAGCGGGAAGCGGGGGTACAATGAGCAGTTCTTC. This codes for CSARQLKGASGKRGYNEQFF.

This clonotype has more than one count but fewer than ten. This chain connects TRBV20-1 to TRBJ2-5; TRBD1 or TRBD2 may be the D gene (6 bases each). CDR3 length equals 17 residues. V lost 6 bases and J lost 4, with 27 bases in between. Germline CDR1 and CDR2: DFQATT and SNEGSKA (reference sequence). For the CDR3, the DNA is TGCAGTGCCACCCCGGGGGCCGGGACACCCTGGGCAGAGACCCAGTACTTC. Protein: CSATPGAGTPWAETQYF.

This clonotype was seen more than once but under ten times. The CDR3 here is CASSEGAGGSYEQYF. In DNA, the CDR3 is TGTGCCAGCAGTGAAGGGGCAGGGGGTTCCTACGAGCAGTACTTC. The rearrangement uses TRBV6-1 and TRBJ2-7; 7 bases align to TRBD1. The length of the CDR3 is 15 residues. The V gene's germline CDR1 is MNHNS and CDR2 SASEGT. Losses at the gene ends were 1 base for V and 1 base for J; bases not matched to a gene: 4.

This clonotype was detected many times. The V call is TRBV7-2, the J call TRBJ1-2, with TRBD1 matching 7 bases. V lost 1 base and J lost 8; bases outside the gene matches: 7. The CDR3 contains 14 residues. Germline V CDR1 and CDR2: SGHTA, FQGNSA. The CDR3: CASSLGQGDGGYTF. The CDR3 DNA sequence: TGTGCCAGCAGCTTAGGACAGGGCGATGGAGGCTACACCTTC. Complete variable domain (other parts from reference TRBV7-2 and TRBJ1-2): GAGVSQSPSNKVTEKGKDVELRCDPISGHTALYWYRQSLGQGLEFLIYFQGNSAPDKSGLPSDRFSAERTGGSVSTLTIQRTQQEDSAVYLCASSLGQGDGGYTFGSGTRLTVV.